This passage covers 5 T cell receptor beta chains from one sample sequenced in a study of blood T cell repertoires in COVID-19. TCRdb's table, derived via immunoSEQ multiplex PCR, lists solely in-frame clones and lacks some. The data contain 150,000 to 200,000 clones, 70% to 85% of them singletons. Sequencing was performed on PBMCs or T cells enriched from blood (not recorded which). These receptors all stem from a woman between 50 and 59 years old who had recovered from COVID-19.

This rearrangement joins TRBV2 to TRBJ2-3, with 9 bases fitting TRBD2. Per the germline V gene, CDR1 is SNHLY and CDR2 is FYNNEI. This CDR3 is 13 amino acids long. In DNA, the CDR3 is TGTGCTAGCGGGAGCATCGGCACAGATACGCAGTATTTT. Translated, it gives CASGSIGTDTQYF.

The genes are TRBV5-4 and TRBJ2-5, with D possibly matching TRBD2 (5 bases). The CDR3 contains 15 residues. Germline CDR1 reads SGHNT; CDR2 reads YYREEE (reference sequence). The V gene lost 2 bases and the J gene lost 2 bases, with 13 bases spanning the gap. The CDR3 is CASSLVSGGQETQYF. CDR3 bases: TGTGCCAGCAGCTTAGTATCCGGCGGGCAAGAGACCCAGTACTTC.

The chain carries TRBV6-5 and TRBJ1-3; no firm D call. Trimming cost V 8 bases and J 3 bases, with 17 bases left between them. This CDR3 region has 15 residues. Looked up from germline, CDR1 is MNHEY and CDR2 is SVGAGI. Here the CDR3 reads CASQTATLGGNTIYF. CDR3 coding DNA: TGTGCCAGCCAGACTGCGACTCTTGGTGGAAACACCATATATTTT.

V gene TRBV18 combines with J gene TRBJ2-1; D uncertain. This CDR3 contains 12 residues. Trimming removed 5 bases from V and 10 bases from J, with 12 bases in between. Per germline, CDR1 KGHSH and CDR2 LQKENI. DNA for the CDR3: TGTGCCAGCTCAGATCAGGCCCTCGAGCAGTTCTTC. Encoded protein: CASSDQALEQFF. Full variable domain (missing parts from reference TRBV18 and TRBJ2-1): NAGVMQNPRHLVRRRGQEARLRCSPMKGHSHVYWYRQLPEEGLKFMVYLQKENIIDESGMPKERFSAEFPKEGPSILRIQQVVRGDSAAYFCASSDQALEQFFGPGTRLTVL.

The chain couples TRBV27 to TRBJ2-2; 10 nucleotides line up with TRBD2. The V segment lost 6 bases and the J segment 6 bases; nucleotides outside the gene matches: 7. The CDR3 consists of 15 residues. In germline, CDR1 is MNHEY, CDR2 SMNVEV (reference sequence). The CDR3: CASRLAGGYPGELFF. For the CDR3, the DNA is TGTGCCAGCAGATTAGCGGGAGGATATCCCGGGGAGCTGTTTTTT.